What follows describes a single T cell receptor (beta chain). The antigen is unknown. This entry belongs to a study of identical twins. General study findings and limits: The analysis was cross-sectional rather than longitudinal within donors.

Template switching added a universal primer site, and cDNA bore unique molecular identifiers. TCRdb analysed the 5' RACE reads with MiXCR anew, one entry per CDR3 protein. The repertoire consists of around 100,000 distinct CDR3 sequences, with less than 6.5% occurring once and the leading ten covering over 9.5%. Germline V gives CDR1 SEHNR, CDR2 FQNEAQ (reference sequence). The junction had 6 bases not matched to a gene; V was cut back by 1 base and J by 7 bases. The CDR3 covers 15 residues. The sequence came from a woman aged 50 to 65 in good health. The source material was memory T cells sorted from blood. The V and J genes are TRBV7-9 and TRBJ2-1, with 8 bases matching TRBD2. CDR3 region: CASSLGLAFWNEQFF. Here the CDR3 DNA reads TGTGCCAGCAGCTTAGGACTAGCGTTCTGGAATGAGCAGTTCTTC.